These 13 T cell receptor beta chains originate from one sample sequenced in a study of blood T cell repertoires in COVID-19. TCRdb's copy holds only in-frame clones and misses some; the assay was immunoSEQ multiplex PCR. Here the sample spans under 200,000 clones, about 90% being singletons. Sequenced input: peripheral blood. The receptors shown here come from a woman aged 60-75 years with COVID-19, enrolled during active disease.

V gene TRBV11-3 combines with J gene TRBJ2-7, with 7 bases matching TRBD2. Germline CDR1 and CDR2: SGHNT and YENEEA. The ends lost 1 base at V and 2 bases at J; junction bases unmatched: 5. The CDR3 length is 15 residues. The DNA for the CDR3 is TGTGCCAGCAGCTTAGGCGGGAGCGGGACCTACGAGCAGTACTTC. It encodes CASSLGGSGTYEQYF.

The rearrangement uses TRBV27 and TRBJ2-2, with TRBD2 as a possible D gene (6 bases). There are 15 residues in the CDR3. CDR1 is MNHEY, CDR2 SMNVEV, per germline (reference sequence). Trimming stripped 10 bases from V and 7 bases from J, with 22 bases between. CDR3 region: CATRFPGVVGGELFF. DNA for the CDR3: TGTGCCACCCGTTTTCCGGGAGTGGTTGGCGGGGAGCTGTTTTTT.

In this sample, this clone turned up a few times. CDR3 sequence reads: CASRTGTPTSGANVLTF. Here the CDR3 DNA reads TGTGCCAGCAGAACCGGGACACCTACCTCTGGGGCCAACGTCCTGACTTTC. The chain recombines TRBV28 with TRBJ2-6; a possible D gene is TRBD1 (6 bases). Germline CDR1 reads MDHEN; CDR2 reads SYDVKM. Trimming pared 6 bases from V and 0 bases from J, leaving 15 bases between. The CDR3 totals 17 residues.

The rearrangement joins TRBV29-1 to TRBJ2-5, with 9 bases fitting TRBD1. CDR1 is SQVTM, CDR2 ANQGSEA, per germline. The CDR3 covers 15 residues. With 1 base clipped from V and 5 bases from J, the junction kept 8 bases outside the gene matches. The CDR3 DNA sequence: TGCAGCGTTGAAGGTTACGGGACAGGGTTGGAGACCCAGTACTTC. It encodes CSVEGYGTGLETQYF.

The gene calls are TRBV2 and TRBJ1-1, with 9 bases aligning to TRBD1. The CDR3 extends over 13 amino acids. With 10 bases clipped from V and 8 bases from J, the junction kept 11 bases outside the gene matches. Germline V gene sequence: CDR1 SNHLY, CDR2 FYNNEI. CDR3 residues: CATSWTGDREAFF. CDR3 DNA: TGTGCCACCTCCTGGACAGGGGACAGAGAAGCTTTCTTT.

This rearrangement joins TRBV28 to TRBJ2-6; 7 bases map to TRBD1. CDR1 is MDHEN, CDR2 SYDVKM, per germline. The CDR3 runs 16 residues. The ends lost 10 bases at V and 1 base at J; junction bases unmatched: 10. Here the CDR3 DNA reads TGTGCCACCATCCGGACAGGCATATCTGGGGCCAACGTCCTGACTTTC. Protein sequence: CATIRTGISGANVLTF.

On this clone: A read error may produce the germline difference seen at one junction end. The gene calls are TRBV7-7 and TRBJ1-3; D possibly corresponds to TRBD1 (5 bases). The CDR3 runs 15 residues. From germline, CDR1 is SSHAT and CDR2 FNYEAQ (reference sequence). CDR3 loop: CASSLGASSGNTIYF. In DNA form, the CDR3 reads TGTGCTAGCAGCTTAGGGGCCTCCTCTGGAAACACCATATATTTT.

The V and J genes are TRBV24-1 and TRBJ1-2; 7 nucleotides line up with TRBD1. CDR1 and CDR2 from the germline V gene are KGHDR and SFDVKD. The ends lost 5 bases at V and 5 bases at J; junction bases unmatched: 16. The CDR3 is made up of 17 amino acids. DNA for the CDR3: TGTGCCACCAGTGTTACGCGGGCTAAACAGGGGAGGTATGGCTACACCTTC. This sequence encodes CATSVTRAKQGRYGYTF.

This clone has a handful of counts. This chain joins TRBV4-2 and TRBJ1-5; D possibly corresponds to TRBD1 (6 bases). The CDR3 spans 16 residues. Germline V gives CDR1 LGHNA, CDR2 YNFKEQ. The ends were cut back, 0 bases at V and 2 bases at J, with 11 bases in the middle. CDR3 sequence (DNA): TGTGCCAGCAGCCAAGATGGCAGGGGTGGCAATCAGCCCCAGCATTTT. As protein: CASSQDGRGGNQPQHF.

This clone has a handful of counts. V usage is TRBV30 and J usage is TRBJ2-7, with D uncertain. The CDR3 spans 13 residues. Trimming took 3 bases from V and 0 from J, leaving 9 bases between them. Looked up from germline, CDR1 is GTSNPN and CDR2 is SVGIG (reference sequence). The CDR3 DNA reads TGTGCCTGGAGACTGCACGGCTCCTACGAGCAGTACTTC. Translation gives CAWRLHGSYEQYF.

The V call is TRBV21-1, the J call TRBJ1-2; TRBD1 reflects the table's D call only, with no check against the DNA. TRBV21-1 is a pseudogene segment. There are 20 residues in the CDR3. The CDR3 sequence: CASSKKFLTGGADPYYGYTF. DNA for the CDR3: TGTGCCAGCAGCAAAAAATTTCTCACAGGGGGCGCTGATCCTTACTATGGCTACACCTTC.

The chain uses TRBV18 and TRBJ1-1; TRBD1 is a possible D gene (5 bases). V was pared by 4 bases and J by 2 bases, with 8 bases between. The CDR3 totals 13 residues. Germline CDR1 KGHSH, CDR2 LQKENI. The CDR3 here is CASSQGPNTEAFF. The DNA for the CDR3 is TGTGCCAGCTCACAGGGGCCCAACACTGAAGCTTTCTTT. The variable domain in full, completed from reference TRBV18 and TRBJ1-1, reads NAGVMQNPRHLVRRRGQEARLRCSPMKGHSHVYWYRQLPEEGLKFMVYLQKENIIDESGMPKERFSAEFPKEGPSILRIQQVVRGDSAAYFCASSQGPNTEAFFGQGTRLTVV.

This chain joins TRBV10-3 and TRBJ2-1; D unclear. The CDR3 runs 12 residues. Germline CDR1 ENHRY, CDR2 SYGVKD. The V end lost 7 bases, the J end lost 9 bases, and 13 bases lay between the germline ends. CDR3 sequence: CAITPGSPEQFF. Here the CDR3 DNA reads TGTGCCATCACCCCCGGTTCCCCTGAGCAGTTCTTC.